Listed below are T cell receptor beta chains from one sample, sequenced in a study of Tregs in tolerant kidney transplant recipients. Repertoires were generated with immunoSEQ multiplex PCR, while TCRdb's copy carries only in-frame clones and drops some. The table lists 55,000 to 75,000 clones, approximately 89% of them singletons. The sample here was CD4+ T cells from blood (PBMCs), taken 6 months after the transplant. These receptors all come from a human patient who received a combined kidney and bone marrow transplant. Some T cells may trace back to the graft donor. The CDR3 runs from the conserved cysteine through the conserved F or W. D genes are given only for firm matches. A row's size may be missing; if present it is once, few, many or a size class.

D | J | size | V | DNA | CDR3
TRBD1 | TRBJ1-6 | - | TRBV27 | TGTGCCAGCAGTCCGGACAGGGAGGATTCACCCCTCCACTTT | CASSPDREDSPLHF
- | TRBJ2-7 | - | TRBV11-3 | TGTGCCAGCAGCTTAAGAGACAGCTCCTACGAGCAGTACTTC | CASSLRDSSYEQYF
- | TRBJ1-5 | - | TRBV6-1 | TGTGCCAGCTCAAACTGGACAGTTAGCAATCAGCCCCAGCATTTT | CASSNWTVSNQPQHF
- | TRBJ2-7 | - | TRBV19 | TGTGCCAGTAGTCAAAACAGTGCCGACGAGCAGTACTTC | CASSQNSADEQYF
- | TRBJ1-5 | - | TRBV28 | TGTGCCAGCAGTCCCCCGGACAGACCCAATCAGCCCCAGCATTTT | CASSPPDRPNQPQHF
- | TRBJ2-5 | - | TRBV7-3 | TGTGCCAGCAGCTTATCGGGTAGGGCGGGACAAGAGACCCAGTACTTC | CASSLSGRAGQETQYF
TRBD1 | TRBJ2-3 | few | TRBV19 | TGTGCCACTAACAGGGGTCGCACAGATACGCAGTATTTT | CATNRGRTDTQYF
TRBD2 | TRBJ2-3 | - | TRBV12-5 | TGTGCTAGTGGTTCCGTAGGGAGGGCCGACACAGATACGCAGTATTTT | CASGSVGRADTDTQYF
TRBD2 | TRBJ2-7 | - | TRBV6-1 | TGTGCCAGCGACAGACTAGCGGGAGCCTACGAGCAGTACTTC | CASDRLAGAYEQYF
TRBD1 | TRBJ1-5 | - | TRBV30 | TGTGCCTGGAGTCCCGCCGGGACAGCTAATCAGCCCCAGCATTTT | CAWSPAGTANQPQHF
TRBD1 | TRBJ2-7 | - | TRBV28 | TGTGCCAGCAGGCGTCCGGGCCAGGGGGCATACGAGCAGTACTTC | CASRRPGQGAYEQYF
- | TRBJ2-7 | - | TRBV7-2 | TGTGCCAGCAGAGCCTCAGGGCTCTACGAGCAGTACTTC | CASRASGLYEQYF
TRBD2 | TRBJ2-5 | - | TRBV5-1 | TGCGCCAGCAGCTGGCGCAGTAGCGGGGCCCAGGAGACCCAGTACTTC | CASSWRSSGAQETQYF
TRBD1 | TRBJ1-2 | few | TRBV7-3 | TGTGCCAGCAGTCCACAGGGGGCTAGAGGCTACACCTTC | CASSPQGARGYTF
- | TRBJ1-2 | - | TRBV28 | TGTGCCAGCAGTTTCCCTGCTAGACTGAGGTATGGCTACACCTTC | CASSFPARLRYGYTF
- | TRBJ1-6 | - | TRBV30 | TGTGCCTGGAGTTGGACAGCGAGCTCCTATAATTCCCCCCTCCACTTT | CAWSWTASSYNSPLHF
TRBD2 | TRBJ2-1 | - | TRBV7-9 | TGTGCCAGCAGACCGGGGACTAGCTTCTACAATGAGCAGTTCTTC | CASRPGTSFYNEQFF
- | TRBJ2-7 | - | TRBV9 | TGTGCCAGCAGCGTAACAGGAGGGCGGGATATCTACGAGCAGTACTTC | CASSVTGGRDIYEQYF
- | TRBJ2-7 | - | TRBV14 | TGTGCCAGCAGCCAAGGGAGGGGACAGCTTGTCTACGAGCAGTACTTC | CASSQGRGQLVYEQYF
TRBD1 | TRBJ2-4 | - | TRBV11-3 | TGTGCCAGCAGCGGACAGGGTGAAAACATTCAGTACTTC | CASSGQGENIQYF
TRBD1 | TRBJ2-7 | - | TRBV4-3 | TGCGCCAGCAGCCAGGCGACAGGGTTCTTCTACGAGCAGTACTTC | CASSQATGFFYEQYF
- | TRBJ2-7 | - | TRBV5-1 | TGCGCCAGCAGCTTGGGTGACAGGTTCTCCTACGAGCAGTACTTC | CASSLGDRFSYEQYF
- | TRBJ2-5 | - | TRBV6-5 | TGTGCCAGCACCGATCAAGCAGGGGTCCAAGAGACCCAGTACTTC | CASTDQAGVQETQYF
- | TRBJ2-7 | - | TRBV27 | TGTGCCAGCGCCAGGGGATACGAGCAGTACTTC | CASARGYEQYF
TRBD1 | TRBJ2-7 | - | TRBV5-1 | TGCGCCAGCAGCTCCCAGGGGGATCGGTACGAGCAGTACTTC | CASSSQGDRYEQYF
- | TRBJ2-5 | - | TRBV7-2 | TGTGCCAGCAGCTTCGAGGTGGCGCAAGAGACCCAGTACTTC | CASSFEVAQETQYF
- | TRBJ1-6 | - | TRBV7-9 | TGTGCCAGCAGTTCCGGGTCACCCCTCCACTTT | CASSSGSPLHF
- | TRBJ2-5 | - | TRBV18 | TGTGCCAGCTCACCACGCGCCGGGGGACAAGAGACCCAGTACTTC | CASSPRAGGQETQYF
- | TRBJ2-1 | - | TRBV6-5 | TGTGCCAGCAGTCGGGTGATCTCCTACAATGAGCAGTTCTTC | CASSRVISYNEQFF
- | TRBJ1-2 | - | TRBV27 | TGTGCCAGCAGTTTTGTAGTCTCGACGGGGAATAACTATGGCTACACCTTC | CASSFVVSTGNNYGYTF
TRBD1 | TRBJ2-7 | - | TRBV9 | TGTGCCAGCAGCTTGACAGGGGGCCGCCACGAGCAGTACTTC | CASSLTGGRHEQYF
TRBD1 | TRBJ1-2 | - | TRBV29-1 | TGCAGCGTAACAGGGGGTTATGGCTACACCTTC | CSVTGGYGYTF
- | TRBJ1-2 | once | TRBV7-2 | TGTGCCAGCAGCTTATCCACAGGGGGCTACACCTTC | CASSLSTGGYTF
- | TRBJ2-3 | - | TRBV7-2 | TGTGCCAGCAGCCGGACCGGGACTAGCACAGATACGCAGTATTTT | CASSRTGTSTDTQYF
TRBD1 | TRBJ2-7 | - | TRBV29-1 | TGCAGCGTTGGGGACACGACAGGGTTTAAGTACTTC | CSVGDTTGFKYF
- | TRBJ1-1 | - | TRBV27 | TGTGCCAGCATGAAGACGGGGGTTCTTAACACTGAAGCTTTCTTT | CASMKTGVLNTEAFF
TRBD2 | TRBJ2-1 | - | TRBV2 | TGTGCCAGCAGTCAAGCGGGGGGGCCATTTGAGCAGTTCTTC | CASSQAGGPFEQFF
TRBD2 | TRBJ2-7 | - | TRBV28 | TGTGCCAGCAGTTCCTCGGGGGGAAGCGACGAGCAGTACTTC | CASSSSGGSDEQYF
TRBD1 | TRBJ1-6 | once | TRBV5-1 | TGCGCCAGCAGCAACCACAGGGACAGCTCCTATAATTCCCCCCTCCACTTT | CASSNHRDSSYNSPLHF
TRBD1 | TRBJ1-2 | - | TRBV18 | TGTGCCAGCTCACCACTTCAGGCAGGGGGTTACGGCGGCTACACCTTC | CASSPLQAGGYGGYTF
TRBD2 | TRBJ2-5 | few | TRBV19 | TGTGCCAGTAGCATCGGGGGGGGCAGGGAGACCCAGTACTTC | CASSIGGGRETQYF
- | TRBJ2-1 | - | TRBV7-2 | TGTGCCAGCAGCTCGGGTTACCGGGAGCAGTTCTTC | CASSSGYREQFF
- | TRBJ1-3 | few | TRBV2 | TGTGCCAGCAGTGAGCGTCGCTCTGGAAACACCATATATTTT | CASSERRSGNTIYF
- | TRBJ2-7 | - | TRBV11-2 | TGTGCCAGCAGATTGACAGCGAGCTCCTACGAGCAGTACTTC | CASRLTASSYEQYF
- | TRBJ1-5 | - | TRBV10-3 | TGTGCCGCCACAGGGCCTGGGAATCAGCCCCAGCATTTT | CAATGPGNQPQHF
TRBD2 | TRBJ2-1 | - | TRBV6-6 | TGTGCCAGCAGTTACGCCGGGACTAGCGGGAGTGAGCAGTTCTTC | CASSYAGTSGSEQFF
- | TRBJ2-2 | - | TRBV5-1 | TGCGCCAGCAGCTACCTTGGCCCGAACACCGGGGAGCTGTTTTTT | CASSYLGPNTGELFF
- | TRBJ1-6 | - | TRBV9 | TGTGCCAGCAGCGCTAGGAGTCAGTCCGATTCACCCCTCCACTTT | CASSARSQSDSPLHF
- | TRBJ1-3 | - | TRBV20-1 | TGCAGTGCTGGGCCCGGAAACACCATATATTTT | CSAGPGNTIYF
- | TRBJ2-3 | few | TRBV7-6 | TGTGCCAGCAGCCGCGGCTTGCCTAGCACAGATACGCAGTATTTT | CASSRGLPSTDTQYF
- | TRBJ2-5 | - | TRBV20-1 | TGCAGTAACAGGCCCCAAGAGACCCAGTACTTC | CSNRPQETQYF
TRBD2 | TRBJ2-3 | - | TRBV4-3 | TGCGCCAGCAGCCAACTAGCGGGAGGAGATACGCAGTATTTT | CASSQLAGGDTQYF
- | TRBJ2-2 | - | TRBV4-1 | TGCGCCAGCAGCCCCCTCTCCGGGGGGGAGCTGTTTTTT | CASSPLSGGELFF
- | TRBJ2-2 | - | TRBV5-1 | TGCGCCAGCAGCTTCGGGGGAGTGGACACCGGGGAGCTGTTTTTT | CASSFGGVDTGELFF
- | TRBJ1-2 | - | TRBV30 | TGTGCCTGGACGTCAGGACGGGGGGTGTATCTGGGTAACTATGGCTACACCTTC | CAWTSGRGVYLGNYGYTF
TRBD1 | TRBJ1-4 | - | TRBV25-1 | TGTGCCAGCAGGAAAGAAGCAGGGGGAGGAGAAAAACTGTTTTTT | CASRKEAGGGEKLFF
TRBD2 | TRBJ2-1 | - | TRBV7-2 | TGTGCCAGCTGTGTAGCGGGAGGGCCGGGGAATGAGCAGTTCTTC | CASCVAGGPGNEQFF
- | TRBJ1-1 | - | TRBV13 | TGTGCCAGCAGCAAACAGGGTTCGGAAGCTTTCTTT | CASSKQGSEAFF
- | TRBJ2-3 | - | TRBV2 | TGTGCCAGCAGCACAGAATCCGATACGCAGTATTTT | CASSTESDTQYF
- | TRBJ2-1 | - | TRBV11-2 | TGTGCCAGCAGCTCAAGCGGCTACAATGAGCAGTTCTTC | CASSSSGYNEQFF